Included here is one T cell receptor beta chain sequence, with context. The antigen is not known. With 60 Vbeta and 13 Jbeta primers, the PCR was carried out. Repertoires were generated with immunoSEQ multiplex PCR, while TCRdb's copy carries only in-frame clones and drops some. Of 150,000 to 160,000 clones in the sample, 80% were seen once. This entry comes from a study of cytomegalovirus exposure and HLA in healthy donors. Study results and caveats: Of the V segments, some could not be distinguished, including TRBV6-2 and TRBV6-3, and were excluded. The majority of TCR sequences were rare, yet some public TCRs appeared in many donors.

The CDR3 consists of 17 residues. The V and J ends lost 4 bases and 3 bases, in that order; junction bases with no gene match: 6. Germline CDR1 is SNHLY and CDR2 is FYNNEI. This chain uses TRBV2 with TRBJ1-4; 12 bases are shared with TRBD1. This receptor was obtained from a woman between 40 and 55 years old in good health and CMV-seropositive. Sample: PBMCs. The CDR3, as DNA: TGTGCCAGCAGTGTTGGGGACAGGGGGCCAGCTAATGAAAAACTGTTTTTT. Translated, it gives CASSVGDRGPANEKLFF.